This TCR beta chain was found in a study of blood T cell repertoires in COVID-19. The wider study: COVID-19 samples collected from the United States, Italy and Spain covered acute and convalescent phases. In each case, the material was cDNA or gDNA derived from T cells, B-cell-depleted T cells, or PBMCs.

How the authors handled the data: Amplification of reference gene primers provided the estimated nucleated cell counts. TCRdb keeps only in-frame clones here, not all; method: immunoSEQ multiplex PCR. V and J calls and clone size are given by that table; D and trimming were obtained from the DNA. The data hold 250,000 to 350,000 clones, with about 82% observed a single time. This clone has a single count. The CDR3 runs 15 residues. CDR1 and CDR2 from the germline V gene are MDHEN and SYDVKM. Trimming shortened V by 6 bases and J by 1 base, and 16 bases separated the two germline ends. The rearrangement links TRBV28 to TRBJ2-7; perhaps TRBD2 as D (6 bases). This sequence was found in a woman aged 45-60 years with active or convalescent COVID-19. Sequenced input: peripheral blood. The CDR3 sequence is CASSGRDSRSYEQYF. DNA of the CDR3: TGTGCCAGCAGCGGCCGGGACTCCAGATCCTACGAGCAGTACTTC.